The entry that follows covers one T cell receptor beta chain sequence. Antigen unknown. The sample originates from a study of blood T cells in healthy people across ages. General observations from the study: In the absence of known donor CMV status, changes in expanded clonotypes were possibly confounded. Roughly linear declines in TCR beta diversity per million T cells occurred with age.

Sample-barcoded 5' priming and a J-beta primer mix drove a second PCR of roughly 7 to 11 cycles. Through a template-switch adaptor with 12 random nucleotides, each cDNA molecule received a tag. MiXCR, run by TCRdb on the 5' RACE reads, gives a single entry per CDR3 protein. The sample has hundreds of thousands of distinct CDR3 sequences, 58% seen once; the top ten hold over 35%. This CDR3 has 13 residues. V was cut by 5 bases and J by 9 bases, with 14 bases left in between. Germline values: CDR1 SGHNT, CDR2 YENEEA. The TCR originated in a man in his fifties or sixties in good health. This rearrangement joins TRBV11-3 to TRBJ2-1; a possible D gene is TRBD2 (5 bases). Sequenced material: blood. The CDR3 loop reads CASSPWPRGEQFF. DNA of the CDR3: TGTGCCAGCAGCCCGTGGCCCCGGGGTGAGCAGTTCTTC.